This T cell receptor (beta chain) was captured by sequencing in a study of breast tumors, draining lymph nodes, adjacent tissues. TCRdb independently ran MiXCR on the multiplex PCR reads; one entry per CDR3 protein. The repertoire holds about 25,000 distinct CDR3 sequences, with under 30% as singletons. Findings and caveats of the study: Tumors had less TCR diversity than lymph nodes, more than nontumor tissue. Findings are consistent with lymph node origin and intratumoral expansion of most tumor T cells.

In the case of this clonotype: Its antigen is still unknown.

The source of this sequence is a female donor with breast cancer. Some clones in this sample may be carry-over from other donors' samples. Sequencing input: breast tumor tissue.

The CDR3 DNA sequence: TGCAGCGTTGGCCTAGCAGGAGAGACCCAGTACTTC. Its translation is CSVGLAGETQYF. The V call is TRBV29-1, the J call TRBJ2-5; the D gene is possibly TRBD2 (5 bases). V gave up 4 bases and J gave up 4 bases, with 10 bases separating them. Per germline, CDR1 SQVTM and CDR2 ANQGSEA. CDR3 size: 12 residues.